This T cell receptor (beta chain) was sequenced in a study of T cell changes during pregnancy in multiple sclerosis. Clones were read by immunoSEQ multiplex PCR, and TCRdb kept only the in-frame ones, dropping some. This sample carries about 75,000 clones, nearly 95% of them seen once, and the ten largest clones take approximately 0.15%. Germline lookup yields CDR1 KGHSH and CDR2 LQKENI. The V gene lost 6 bases and the J gene lost 5 bases, with 28 bases spanning the gap. This CDR3 spans 18 amino acids. The source of this sequence is a female donor with multiple sclerosis, enrolled in a pregnancy study. The chain carries TRBV18 and TRBJ2-5; D is perhaps TRBD2 (6 bases). This specimen was CD4+ T cells from peripheral blood mononuclear cells, taken after pregnancy. The CDR3 is CASSQEAVAGTLRETQYF. CDR3 in DNA: TGTGCCAGCTCCCAGGAGGCCGTTGCGGGGACTTTGAGGGAGACCCAGTACTTC. Looking up the rest from reference TRBV18 and TRBJ2-5 gives the full variable domain: NAGVMQNPRHLVRRRGQEARLRCSPMKGHSHVYWYRQLPEEGLKFMVYLQKENIIDESGMPKERFSAEFPKEGPSILRIQQVVRGDSAAYFCASSQEAVAGTLRETQYFGPGTRLLVL.